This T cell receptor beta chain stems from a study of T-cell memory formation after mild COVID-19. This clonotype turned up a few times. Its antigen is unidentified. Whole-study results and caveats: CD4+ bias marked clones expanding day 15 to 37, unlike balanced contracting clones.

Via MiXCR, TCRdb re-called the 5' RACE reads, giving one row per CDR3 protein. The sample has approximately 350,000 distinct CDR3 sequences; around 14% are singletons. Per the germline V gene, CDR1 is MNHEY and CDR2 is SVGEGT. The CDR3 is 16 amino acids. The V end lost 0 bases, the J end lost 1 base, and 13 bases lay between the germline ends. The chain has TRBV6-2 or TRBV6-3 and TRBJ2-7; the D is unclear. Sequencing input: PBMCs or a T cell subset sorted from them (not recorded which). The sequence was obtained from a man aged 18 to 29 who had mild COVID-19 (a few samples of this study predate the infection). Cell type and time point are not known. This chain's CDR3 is CASSYSLDVGSYEQYV. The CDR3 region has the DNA TGTGCCAGCAGTTACTCGCTGGATGTTGGGTCCTACGAGCAGTACGTC.